This T cell receptor beta chain was recovered during a study of T cells in Graves' hyperthyroidism and ophthalmopathy. At the level of the study: Peripheral blood specimens were obtained at initial diagnosis, prior to any treatment.

The table lists this clonotype with many counts. What was amplified from RNA transcripts were TCR beta CDR3 regions. A first-round RT-PCR of the TCR CDR3 used the HTBI primer set. Each CDR3 protein gets one entry after TCRdb re-called the multiplex PCR reads with MiXCR. The sample contains fewer than 900,000 distinct CDR3 sequences, about 17% of which appear only once. V lost 8 bases, J lost 1 base, and 15 bases lay in between. From germline, CDR1 is MDHEN and CDR2 SYDVKM. The CDR3 is 14 residues long. The sequence was obtained from a man aged 18-30 years with Graves' hyperthyroidism. The specimen sequenced was blood. V gene TRBV28 combines with J gene TRBJ2-7, with D perhaps matching TRBD1 (5 bases). The CDR3, as DNA: TGTGCCAGCCAGTTGTCACAGGTTTCCTACGAGCAGTACTTC. Translated, it gives CASQLSQVSYEQYF.